The TCR beta chain under discussion was sequenced for a study of T cell responses to AZD1222 COVID-19 vaccine. Study-level points and caveats: A reported finding is that nearly half of spike-specific TCRs target unmutated variant regions. Just 5 to 7 AZD1222 recipients tested seropositive at baseline. Repertoires were obtained only post-peak T cell response. Spike-specific TCR breadth rose after two AZD1222 doses, and depth rose as well.

About this clone: The antigen is not known.

Method: immunoSEQ multiplex PCR; TCRdb's copy keeps in-frame clones and lacks some. The sample contains fewer than 250,000 clones, about 92% of which appear only once. Germline CDR1 and CDR2: GTSNPN and SVGIG (reference sequence). This CDR3 contains 13 residues. Trimming pared 7 bases from V and 2 bases from J, leaving 12 bases between. Sequencing used peripheral blood, obtained on day 0 of MenACWY control vaccination. This rearrangement joins TRBV30 to TRBJ1-3; D gene unclear. This TCR was sampled from an adult in good health. DNA for the CDR3: TGTGCCTTCCGCCCCGGGGCTGGAAACACCATATATTTT. It is translated as CAFRPGAGNTIYF.